This T cell receptor (beta chain) was obtained from a study of breast tumors, draining lymph nodes, adjacent tissues. General study findings and limits: Tumor TCR diversity was below lymph nodes but above nontumor tissue. That most tumor T cells come from lymph nodes remained unproven. Findings are consistent with lymph node origin and intratumoral expansion of most tumor T cells.

Axillary draining lymph nodes of breast cancer patients supplied the node samples. TCRdb ran MiXCR on the multiplex PCR reads and lists one entry per CDR3 protein. The repertoire consists of 150,000 to 200,000 distinct CDR3 sequences, with around 35% occurring once and the leading ten covering 3% to 4.5%. V shed 4 bases and J shed 4 bases, with 13 bases lying between them. Germline V gene sequence: CDR1 SEHNR, CDR2 FQNEAQ (reference sequence). The CDR3 sequence is 14 residues long. This clonotype was observed at least ten times. Its antigen remains unknown. The chain joins TRBV7-9 to TRBJ1-2; D is uncertain. This receptor was taken from a female donor with breast cancer. Some clones in this sample may be carry-over from other donors' samples. The sequencing sample was made of axillary lymph node tissue. The CDR3 here is CASSSPRRRYGYTF. The CDR3 DNA follows: TGTGCCAGCAGCTCCCCCAGGCGTCGCTATGGCTACACCTTC.